This T cell receptor beta chain appears in the sequencing data of a study of shared clonotypes between healthy human individuals. Per germline, CDR1 SNHLY and CDR2 FYNNEI. This CDR3 contains 14 residues. The trim removed 7 bases at V and 1 base at J, leaving 6 bases unmatched. The protocol was immunoSEQ multiplex PCR, while the TCRdb copy is restricted to in-frame clones and leaves out a portion. The sample includes 1.4 million to 1.5 million clones, around 97% seen only once; the top ten take 0.95% to 1.5%. This clone was observed a single time. The sequencing input was naive CD4+ T cells sorted from blood. This sample's subset: CD45RA+ positively selected. The receptor was isolated from a man aged 25-45 years in good health. The chain links TRBV2 to TRBJ1-1, with 7 nucleotides matching TRBD1. In DNA form, the CDR3 reads TGTGCCAGCAATCTCTGGGACAGGAACACTGAAGCTTTCTTT. Amino acid sequence: CASNLWDRNTEAFF.